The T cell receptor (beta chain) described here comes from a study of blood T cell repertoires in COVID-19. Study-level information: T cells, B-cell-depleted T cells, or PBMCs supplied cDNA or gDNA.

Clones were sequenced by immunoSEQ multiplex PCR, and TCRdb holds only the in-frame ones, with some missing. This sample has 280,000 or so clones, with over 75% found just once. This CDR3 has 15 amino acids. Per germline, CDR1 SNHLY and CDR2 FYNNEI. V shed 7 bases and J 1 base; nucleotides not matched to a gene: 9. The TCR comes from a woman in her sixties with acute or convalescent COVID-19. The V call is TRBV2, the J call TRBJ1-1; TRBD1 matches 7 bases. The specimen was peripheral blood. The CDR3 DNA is TGTGCCAGCACCGAGACAGGGTCGTGGAACACTGAAGCTTTCTTT. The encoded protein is CASTETGSWNTEAFF.